These T cell receptor beta chains were read from a single sample in a study of cytomegalovirus exposure and HLA in healthy donors. Profiled with immunoSEQ multiplex PCR; TCRdb holds only in-frame clones, not every one. Found here are 100,000 or so clones, 67% of them singletons; the top ten hold roughly 2.2%. The sequenced sample consisted of PBMCs. The receptor source for this set is a young man in good health and CMV-seronegative. Both conserved end residues are part of each CDR3. A D gene is named only where the DNA matches it firmly. The size field is filled for only some rows; it gives once, few, many or a size class.

TRBD1	NA	TRBJ1-5	TRBV28	TGTGCCAGCAGAGTACCGGAGGGGGCATACAATCAGCCCCAGCATTTT	CASRVPEGAYNQPQHF
NA	once	TRBJ2-7	TRBV5-1	TGCGCCAGCAGCTTGACAGGGTGGGAGCAGTACTTC	CASSLTGWEQYF
NA	once	TRBJ2-7	TRBV27	TGTGCCAGCAGTCCCCGGGACTCCTTACGCGGCGAGCAGTACTTC	CASSPRDSLRGEQYF
TRBD2	NA	TRBJ2-1	TRBV7-8	TGTGCCAGCAGCTTCCCGGTGGCAGCGGGACTTCCGGGGGAGCAGTTCTTC	CASSFPVAAGLPGEQFF
NA	NA	TRBJ2-3	TRBV19	TGTGCCAGTAGTATCCCCTTCAGCACAGATACGCAGTATTTT	CASSIPFSTDTQYF
NA	NA	TRBJ1-1	TRBV27	TGTGCCAGCAGTTCCGGGATTAGGACTGAAGCTTTCTTT	CASSSGIRTEAFF
NA	NA	TRBJ2-2	TRBV18	TGTGCCAGCTCACCACCAGGGGCTACCGGGGAGCTGTTTTTT	CASSPPGATGELFF
NA	NA	TRBJ2-1	TRBV9	TGTGCCAGCAGCTCTAGCTCCTACAATGAGCAGTTCTTC	CASSSSSYNEQFF
NA	NA	TRBJ1-1	TRBV7-9	TGTGCCAGCAGCATAACGGGTTTTCAAGCTTTCTTT	CASSITGFQAFF
NA	NA	TRBJ2-5	TRBV28	TGTGCCAGCAGTTTACCACCCGCCGCGGGTGAGACCCAGTACTTC	CASSLPPAAGETQYF
TRBD1	few	TRBJ2-7	TRBV27	TGTGCCAGCAGCCGTGGGACAGTCGCCGAGCAGTACTTC	CASSRGTVAEQYF
NA	few	TRBJ1-5	TRBV27	TGTGCCAGCAGTTTAACAGGGCTACAGCCCCAGCATTTT	CASSLTGLQPQHF
TRBD1	NA	TRBJ1-5	TRBV2	TGTGCCAGCACCCAGGGACAGGGCCCCAATCAGCCCCAGCATTTT	CASTQGQGPNQPQHF
TRBD1	NA	TRBJ1-5	TRBV5-5	TGTGCCAGCAGCTCAGGACAGGGTGTCCAGCCCCAGCATTTT	CASSSGQGVQPQHF
NA	NA	TRBJ1-4	TRBV10-1	TGCGCCAGCAGCTCCGGAGGGAATGAAAAACTGTTTTTT	CASSSGGNEKLFF
TRBD1	NA	TRBJ1-1	TRBV27	TGTGCCAGCAGTCGACAGGGTCGTGGGACTGAAGCTTTCTTT	CASSRQGRGTEAFF
TRBD1	NA	TRBJ1-1	TRBV6-6	TGTGCCAGCGGACCCAGGGGGACTGAAGCTTTCTTT	CASGPRGTEAFF
TRBD1	NA	TRBJ1-2	TRBV28	TGTGCCAGCACCACTGGACAGGGGGCTAACTATGGCTACACCTTC	CASTTGQGANYGYTF
TRBD1	NA	TRBJ1-2	TRBV7-2	TGTGCCAGCAGTCCCAGTACCGGGACAGTGGGTGGCTACACCTTC	CASSPSTGTVGGYTF
TRBD2	NA	TRBJ2-1	TRBV7-9	TGTGCCAGCAGCTTTCGGAGCGGGGAAGTCAATGAGCAGTTCTTC	CASSFRSGEVNEQFF
NA	once	TRBJ1-5	TRBV6-1	TGTGCCAGCAGTGAGCCGACAATTAGCAATCAGCCCCAGCATTTT	CASSEPTISNQPQHF
TRBD2	NA	TRBJ2-3	TRBV7-3	TGTGCCAGCAGCCGCTCGGGGGGAGCGGCGGGGGATACGCAGTATTTT	CASSRSGGAAGDTQYF
NA	NA	TRBJ2-7	TRBV5-1	TGCGCCAGCACTATAACCGGCGGTTGGAACGAGCAGTACTTC	CASTITGGWNEQYF
TRBD1	NA	TRBJ1-1	TRBV7-6	TGTGCCAGCAGCTCGCGCCAGGGACAGGCGGGGTTGGAGGCTTTCTTT	CASSSRQGQAGLEAFF
TRBD1	once	TRBJ2-2	TRBV27	TGTGCCAGCCATCCCGGGACAGGGAACACCGGGGAGCTGTTTTTT	CASHPGTGNTGELFF
NA	NA	TRBJ2-1	TRBV5-4	TGTGCCAGCAGCCCCCGCTTTAGATCTGAGCAGTTCTTC	CASSPRFRSEQFF
TRBD1	NA	TRBJ2-7	TRBV14	TGTGCCAGCAGCCTCGAAACTGGGACAGGGGCTGAGCAGTACTTC	CASSLETGTGAEQYF